This TCR beta chain was recorded in a study of identical twins. Study-wide findings and caveats: Out-of-frame sharing of TCR alpha in monozygotic twins was underestimated by models. While abundant cord blood beta clonotypes carried fewer insertions, memory repertoires showed no such pattern. Excess sharing between twins was weaker in beta out-of-frame sequences. Out-of-frame alpha sequences common to twins exhibited a surplus of low generation probability.

This CDR3 is 14 amino acids long. With 3 bases clipped from V and 4 bases from J, the junction kept 2 bases outside the gene matches. CDR1 and CDR2 from the germline V gene are SGHVS and FQNEAQ. This clonotype was observed a few times. Antigen: not known. MiXCR was run by TCRdb on the 5' RACE reads, yielding one entry per CDR3 protein. This sample has a few hundred thousand distinct CDR3 sequences, with more than 9% found just once. These data also featured in a second study, about yellow fever vaccine responses in identical twins.

The source is a woman aged 18-29 years in good health. Sample: PBMCs. The chain couples TRBV7-8 to TRBJ2-5; 10 positions agree with TRBD2. The DNA for the CDR3 is TGTGCCAGCAGCTTTACTAGCGGGGTAGAGACCCAGTACTTC. Translation gives CASSFTSGVETQYF. Full variable domain (missing parts from reference TRBV7-8 and TRBJ2-5): GAGVSQSPRYKVAKRGQDVALRCDPISGHVSLFWYQQALGQGPEFLTYFQNEAQLDKSGLPSDRFFAERPEGSVSTLKIQRTQQEDSAVYLCASSFTSGVETQYFGPGTRLLVL.